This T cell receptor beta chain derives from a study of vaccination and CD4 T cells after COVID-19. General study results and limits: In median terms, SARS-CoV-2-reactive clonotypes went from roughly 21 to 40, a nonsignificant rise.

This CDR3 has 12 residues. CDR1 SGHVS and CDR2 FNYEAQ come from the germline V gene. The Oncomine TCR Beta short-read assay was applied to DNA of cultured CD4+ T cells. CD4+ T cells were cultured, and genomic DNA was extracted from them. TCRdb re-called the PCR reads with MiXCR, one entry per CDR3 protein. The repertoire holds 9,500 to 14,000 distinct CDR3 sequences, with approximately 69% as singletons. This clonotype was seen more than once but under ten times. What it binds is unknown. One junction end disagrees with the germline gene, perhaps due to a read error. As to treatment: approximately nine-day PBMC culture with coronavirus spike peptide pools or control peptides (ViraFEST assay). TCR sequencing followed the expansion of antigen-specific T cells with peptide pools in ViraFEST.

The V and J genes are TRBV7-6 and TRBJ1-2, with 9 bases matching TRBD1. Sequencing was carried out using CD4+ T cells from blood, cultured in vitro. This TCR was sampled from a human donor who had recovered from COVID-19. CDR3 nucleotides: TGTGCCAGCAGCTTAGGGGGGACAGGGCGAGCCTTC. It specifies CASSLGGTGRAF.